The entry that follows covers one T cell receptor beta chain sequence. How the authors handled the data: Amplification of reference gene primers provided the estimated nucleated cell counts. Here immunoSEQ multiplex PCR was the method, and the copy in TCRdb shows in-frame clones only, minus some. Clone size and V and J calls were adopted from that table, with D and trimming inferred from the DNA. The repertoire holds roughly 200,000 clones, 80% to 90% seen once, with roughly 8.7% in the top ten. The source of the sample is a study of blood T cell repertoires in COVID-19. Looked up from germline, CDR1 is LGHNA and CDR2 is YNFKEQ. The V and J ends lost 1 base and 4 bases, in that order; junction bases with no gene match: 2. This CDR3 is built from 15 residues.

Sequenced material: peripheral blood. The receptor was derived from a man aged 35 to 55 with active or convalescent COVID-19. The rearrangement links TRBV4-2 to TRBJ2-1; 9 positions match TRBD2. The CDR3 nucleotides read TGTGCCAGCAGCCAAGGGACTAGCGATTACAATGAGCAGTTCTTC. Amino acid sequence: CASSQGTSDYNEQFF.